The clone carrying this TCR beta chain was found many times. The sample originates from a study of blood T cells in healthy people across ages. Through a sample-barcoded 5' primer and a J-beta primer mix, a second PCR was run for roughly 6 to 12 cycles. Each CDR3 protein gets one entry after TCRdb re-called the 5' RACE reads with MiXCR. The sample yields 1.2 million to 1.5 million distinct CDR3 sequences, roughly 40% seen once. This CDR3 has 11 residues. The germline V and J ends were trimmed by 11 bases and 2 bases, with 8 bases remaining between them. Sequencing was performed on blood. The TCR sequence derives from a woman younger than 30 in good health. The rearrangement joins TRBV12-3 or TRBV12-4 to TRBJ2-3; D unresolved. CDR3 region: CASCNTDTQYF. In DNA form, the CDR3 reads TGTGCCTCATGCAACACAGATACGCAGTATTTT.